This paragraph covers one TCR beta chain sequence. As yet, its antigen is unknown. One junction end does not reproduce the germline sequence, and a read error may be involved. The data were taken from a study of cytomegalovirus exposure and HLA in healthy donors. Study overall: Unique TCRs from HLA-typed donors, 70 million to 85 million of them, were held in an early data release.

In the PCR, 60 Vbeta and 13 Jbeta primers were used. This table comes from immunoSEQ multiplex PCR, and its TCRdb copy is limited to in-frame clones, with some not included. The table includes roughly 120,000 clones, over 60% detected once. Whole-study results and caveats: Reports indicate that TCR beta sequences accurately predicted the HLA-A and HLA-B alleles of most subjects.

From germline, CDR1 is SEHNR and CDR2 FQNEAQ (reference sequence). This CDR3 region has 16 residues. Sequencing input: PBMCs. This TCR derives from a man younger than 35 in good health and CMV-seropositive. The rearrangement uses TRBV7-9 and TRBJ2-1; 10 bases align to TRBD2. The CDR3 DNA reads TGTTCCAGCAGCTTCGCTCAGCGGGGGGGCAGAAATGAGCAGTTCTTC. As protein: CSSSFAQRGGRNEQFF.